The 22 T cell receptor beta chains listed next were all sequenced from one sample in a study of T cell responses to AZD1222 COVID-19 vaccine. The method was immunoSEQ multiplex PCR; TCRdb's version includes in-frame clones alone and lacks a portion of them. The repertoire holds 82,000 or so clones, 90% to 95% seen once, with roughly 5.2% in the top ten. Sample: peripheral blood, taken on day 0 of AZD1222 vaccination. These receptors were collected from an adult in good health.

This clone was counted once. The CDR3 loop reads CASSEQGGYTEAFF. CDR3 bases: TGTGCCAGCAGTGAACAGGGGGGATACACTGAAGCTTTCTTT. V usage is TRBV6-1 and J usage is TRBJ1-1; 7 nucleotides line up with TRBD1. V shed 2 bases, J shed 3 bases, and the junction held 3 bases outside the gene matches. The CDR3 is 14 amino acids. Germline values: CDR1 MNHNS, CDR2 SASEGT.

This CDR3 reads CAISESGGGRVAFF. DNA for the CDR3: TGTGCCATCAGTGAGTCCGGGGGAGGCAGGGTAGCTTTCTTT. The J gene is TRBJ1-1, the V gene TRBV10-3, with D perhaps TRBD1 (5 bases). The CDR3 has 14 amino acids. Germline CDR1 ENHRY, CDR2 SYGVKD. V was pared by 0 bases and J by 10 bases, with 15 bases between.

The rearrangement uses TRBV12-3 or TRBV12-4 and TRBJ2-5; D unclear. The CDR3 sequence is 13 residues long. V was clipped by 4 bases and J by 2 bases, with 8 bases between them. This CDR3 is CASSWRLQETQYF. CDR3 nucleotides: TGTGCCAGCAGTTGGAGATTACAAGAGACCCAGTACTTC.

This chain connects TRBV5-1 to TRBJ2-5, with a weak D call TRBD1 (6 bases). Germline V gene data show CDR1 as SGHRS and CDR2 as YFSETQ. There are 15 residues in the CDR3. V was pared by 3 bases and J by 5 bases, with 17 bases between. The CDR3 sequence: CASSSGQSQKETQYF. The CDR3, as DNA: TGCGCCAGCAGCTCTGGACAGTCCCAGAAGGAGACCCAGTACTTC.

This chain connects TRBV5-1 to TRBJ2-7, with 8 bases that match TRBD2. CDR3 length: 14 amino acids. From germline, CDR1 is SGHRS and CDR2 YFSETQ. Losses at the gene ends were 0 bases for V and 6 bases for J; bases not matched to a gene: 5. CDR3 nucleotides: TGCGCCAGCAGCTTGGGACCGGGGGGGCCCGAGCAGTACTTC. Protein sequence: CASSLGPGGPEQYF.

This sequence joins TRBV28 and TRBJ1-4; perhaps TRBD1 as D (6 bases). The CDR3 is 13 amino acids. Germline V gene sequence: CDR1 MDHEN, CDR2 SYDVKM. V was pared by 7 bases and J by 8 bases, with 14 bases between. The CDR3 DNA sequence: TGTGCCAGCATGGGGGGCCCTTGGGAAAAACTGTTTTTT. Protein: CASMGGPWEKLFF. The complete variable domain, with remaining parts taken from reference TRBV28 and TRBJ1-4, reads DVKVTQSSRYLVKRTGEKVFLECVQDMDHENMFWYRQDPGLGLRLIYFSYDVKMKEKGDIPEGYSVSREKKERFSLILESASTNQTSMYLCASMGGPWEKLFFGSGTQLSVL.

The J gene is TRBJ1-5, the V gene TRBV27; D not certain. This CDR3 is built from 13 residues. The V end was cut by 3 bases, the J end by 4 bases, with 7 bases between. The germline V gene has CDR1 MNHEY and CDR2 SMNVEV (reference sequence). CDR3 loop: CASSLKTNQPQHF. The CDR3 bases are TGTGCCAGCAGTTTGAAGACGAATCAGCCCCAGCATTTT.

The sample holds one count of this clone. The CDR3 sequence: CASSFRGDGTGELFF. The CDR3 bases are TGTGCCAGCAGCTTCCGGGGGGACGGCACCGGGGAGCTGTTTTTT. The chain joins TRBV7-9 to TRBJ2-2; 7 nucleotides align to TRBD2. The V and J ends lost 3 bases and 4 bases, in that order; junction bases with no gene match: 5. This CDR3 is 15 amino acids long. Germline V gene data show CDR1 as SEHNR and CDR2 as FQNEAQ (reference sequence).

The chain employs TRBV6-2 or TRBV6-3 and TRBJ2-1, with 14 bases fitting TRBD2. Germline V gene lookup returns CDR1 MNHEY and CDR2 SVGEGT. The CDR3 has 17 amino acids. V shed 6 bases, J shed 8 bases, and the junction held 12 bases outside the gene matches. The CDR3 DNA reads as TGTGCCAGCAGCGAAACACCTCGACTAGCGGGGGGGCATGAGCAGTTCTTC. It translates to CASSETPRLAGGHEQFF.

The chain joins TRBV25-1 to TRBJ2-5; D remains ambiguous. This CDR3 contains 11 residues. The V gene's germline CDR1 is MGHDK and CDR2 SYGVNS. V lost 8 bases to trimming and J lost 7 bases, with 11 bases between them. The CDR3 bases are TGTGCCAGCGGGTCCGGCCGGACCCAGTACTTC. Translation: CASGSGRTQYF. Looking up the rest from reference TRBV25-1 and TRBJ2-5 gives the full variable domain: EADIYQTPRYLVIGTGKKITLECSQTMGHDKMYWYQQDPGMELHLIHYSYGVNSTEKGDLSSESTVSRIRTEHFPLTLESARPSHTSQYLCASGSGRTQYFGPGTRLLVL.

The J gene is TRBJ2-2, the V gene TRBV10-1; 7 nucleotides match TRBD1. With 6 bases clipped from V and 1 base from J, the junction kept 20 bases outside the gene matches. Germline assignment: CDR1 WNHNN and CDR2 SYGVQD (reference sequence). The CDR3 contains 20 residues. CDR3 DNA: TGCGCCAGCAGCCAGAGTCGTCACTCGTGGGGACAGATGAACACCGGGGAGCTGTTTTTT. Translation gives CASSQSRHSWGQMNTGELFF.

The chain recombines TRBV7-2 with TRBJ2-2; D is unclear. The CDR3 runs to 13 residues. V lost 2 bases, J lost 6 bases, and 7 bases lay in between. Per the germline V gene, CDR1 is SGHTA and CDR2 is FQGNSA. CDR3 residues: CASSLRLAGELFF. CDR3 coding DNA: TGTGCCAGCAGCTTAAGGTTGGCCGGGGAGCTGTTTTTT.

The rearrangement links TRBV5-1 to TRBJ1-2; 8 bases are shared with TRBD1. From germline, CDR1 is SGHRS and CDR2 YFSETQ. Losses at the gene ends were 5 bases for V and 5 bases for J; bases not matched to a gene: 5. The CDR3 sequence is 13 residues long. The CDR3 DNA follows: TGCGCCAGCAGACCCGGGACAGGTTATGGCTACACCTTC. Translating gives CASRPGTGYGYTF.

The chain carries TRBV6-2 or TRBV6-3 and TRBJ2-1, with 14 bases that match TRBD2. J lost 2 bases, V lost 0 bases, and 3 bases had no gene match. Germline CDR1 and CDR2: MNHEY and SVGEGT. This CDR3 region has 18 residues. Here the CDR3 DNA reads TGTGCCAGCAGTTACTCGAAGGGACTAGCGGGGGCCTACAATGAGCAGTTCTTC. Translated, it gives CASSYSKGLAGAYNEQFF.

The chain links TRBV5-1 to TRBJ2-5; 9 bases align to TRBD1. Germline assignment: CDR1 SGHRS and CDR2 YFSETQ. The junction had 18 bases not matched to a gene; V was cut back by 3 bases and J by 3 bases. This CDR3 comprises 19 residues. This CDR3 is CASSSGYGTGMGVEETQYF. In nucleotides, the CDR3 is TGCGCCAGCAGCTCCGGATACGGGACAGGGATGGGAGTTGAAGAGACCCAGTACTTC.

This rearrangement joins TRBV5-1 to TRBJ2-5; D ambiguous. The ends were cut back, 4 bases at V and 5 bases at J, with 9 bases in the middle. This CDR3 region has 12 residues. Germline V lookup: CDR1 SGHRS, CDR2 YFSETQ. The DNA of the CDR3 is TGCGCCAGCAGCCTGGGTTTCGAGACCCAGTACTTC. Translating it yields CASSLGFETQYF.

This rearrangement joins TRBV7-3 to TRBJ2-4; 7 nucleotides match TRBD1. The length of the CDR3 is 14 residues. The V gene end was trimmed by 3 bases and the J gene end by 9 bases; junction bases not matched to a gene: 8. The germline V gene encodes CDR1 SGHTA and CDR2 FQGTGA. The CDR3 DNA reads as TGTGCCAGCAGCTTTAAGGGACGGGACAGCATTCAGTACTTC. As protein: CASSFKGRDSIQYF.

The chain joins TRBV19 to TRBJ2-1, with TRBD1 identical over 10 bases. Trimming cost V 7 bases and J 6 bases; bases outside gene matches: 6. Germline CDR1 reads LNHDA; CDR2 reads SQIVND (reference sequence). CDR3 length equals 14 residues. CDR3: CASTLTGGGNEQFF. The CDR3 DNA reads as TGTGCCAGTACCCTGACAGGGGGCGGCAATGAGCAGTTCTTC.

The rearrangement links TRBV9 to TRBJ2-7; 9 nucleotides align to TRBD1. The CDR3 contains 14 residues. CDR1 is SGDLS and CDR2 is YYNGEE in the germline V gene. With 4 bases clipped from V and 7 bases from J, the junction kept 9 bases outside the gene matches. CDR3 residues: CASSSGQGAWEQYF. Here the CDR3 DNA reads TGTGCCAGCAGCTCGGGACAGGGCGCCTGGGAGCAGTACTTC.

V and J are TRBV19 and TRBJ2-3; 11 bases align to TRBD2. Germline trimming cut 6 bases from V and 3 bases from J; bases unmatched to any gene: 8. Germline V lookup: CDR1 LNHDA, CDR2 SQIVND (reference sequence). The CDR3 length is 16 residues. The CDR3 sequence is CASRRSGGAWTDTQYF. CDR3 nucleotides: TGTGCCAGTAGGCGTAGCGGGGGGGCTTGGACAGATACGCAGTATTTT.

The rearrangement uses TRBV2 and TRBJ2-5, with D possibly being TRBD2 (6 bases). CDR1 and CDR2 (germline): SNHLY, FYNNEI. This CDR3 comprises 16 residues. Trimming stripped 3 bases from V and 3 bases from J, with 17 bases between. DNA for the CDR3: TGTGCCAGCAGTGAGGGGTTAGCGGTGTCAAAAGAGACCCAGTACTTC. It encodes CASSEGLAVSKETQYF.

The rearrangement uses TRBV4-1 and TRBJ1-2, with D possibly TRBD1 on 5 matching bases. The CDR3 runs to 15 residues. CDR1 is MGHRA, CDR2 YSYEKL, per germline. The V and J ends lost 1 base and 7 bases respectively, with 16 bases between them. The CDR3 protein is CASSQASQGKGGYTF. The CDR3 DNA reads as TGCGCCAGCAGCCAAGCCAGTCAGGGAAAGGGTGGCTACACCTTC.